This T cell receptor (beta chain) was profiled in a study of T cell repertoires in cytomegalovirus infection. Across the whole study: Carrying CMV and the relevant HLA type showed in public TCR beta signatures. Study findings and constraints: HLA-C-restricted CMV clonotypes gave the most frequent clonotype in two of eight donors. Using cumulative public TCR beta family frequency, the authors identified those who carried CMV together with the relevant HLA.

TCRdb independently ran MiXCR on the reads; one entry per CDR3 protein. The repertoire consists of about 600,000 distinct CDR3 sequences, with roughly 24% occurring once and the leading ten covering less than 10%. Note on this clonotype: The antigen is undetermined.

The CDR3 runs to 12 residues. The V and J ends lost 7 bases and 5 bases respectively, with 9 bases between them. The gene calls are TRBV12-3 or TRBV12-4 and TRBJ2-1; D perhaps matches TRBD2 (6 bases). This TCR derives from a human donor in good health (CMV status not recorded). Some clones in this sample may be carry-over from other donors' samples. The sequencing input was CD8+ T cells from PBMCs. In DNA, the CDR3 is TGTGCCAGCATTCGCGGGGACAATGAGCAGTTCTTC. It is translated as CASIRGDNEQFF.